These 27 T cell receptor beta chains were all obtained from the same sample, sequenced in a study of cytomegalovirus exposure and HLA in healthy donors. Use of 60 Vbeta and 13 Jbeta primers characterized the PCR. Data came from immunoSEQ multiplex PCR; TCRdb stores just in-frame clones and leaves some out. The table records 150,000 to 200,000 clones, roughly 85% of them present only once. The sequenced sample consisted of PBMCs. The receptors here all came from a man aged 18 to 29 in good health and CMV-seropositive.

The chain uses TRBV6-5 and TRBJ1-6; D possibly corresponds to TRBD1 (5 bases). Trimming shortened V by 5 bases and J by 7 bases, and 15 bases separated the two germline ends. The CDR3 runs 15 residues. Germline assignment: CDR1 MNHEY and CDR2 SVGAGI. CDR3 DNA sequence: TGTGCCAGCAGTGCGACAGTATTTAGAAATTCACCCCTCCACTTT. Translated, it gives CASSATVFRNSPLHF.

This clone occurred a few times. The chain links TRBV7-2 to TRBJ2-5; 9 bases align to TRBD1. CDR1 is SGHTA, CDR2 FQGNSA, per germline. Unmatched junction bases numbered 8, after V lost 5 bases and J lost 4 bases. The CDR3 has 15 amino acids. CDR3 amino acids: CASSPRDRDGETQYF. DNA of the CDR3: TGTGCCAGCAGCCCCCGGGACAGGGATGGAGAGACCCAGTACTTC.

This rearrangement joins TRBV19 to TRBJ2-7; 10 bases map to TRBD1. In germline, CDR1 is LNHDA, CDR2 SQIVND (reference sequence). This CDR3 has 15 amino acids. V dropped 6 bases and J dropped 3; count of bases not matched to a gene: 8. CDR3 residues: CASSLGQGDVYEQYF. CDR3 bases: TGTGCCAGTAGCCTCGGACAGGGGGACGTCTACGAGCAGTACTTC.

This clone is medium-sized by share. The V gene is TRBV14, the J gene TRBJ1-1; D not resolved. CDR1 and CDR2 (germline): SGHDN, FVKESK. This CDR3 is built from 15 residues. With 1 base removed from V and 5 bases from J, the gap between germline ends came to 14 bases. CDR3 region: CASSQASGLATEAFF. CDR3 coding DNA: TGTGCCAGCAGCCAAGCTTCAGGTTTGGCGACTGAAGCTTTCTTT.

The CDR3 spells CASSLGRGGKYEQYF. CDR3 in DNA: TGTGCCAGCAGCTTGGGACGAGGGGGCAAGTACGAGCAGTACTTC. This sequence joins TRBV5-6 and TRBJ2-7; 7 positions match TRBD1. Germline V gene data show CDR1 as SGHDT and CDR2 as YYEEEE. The V and J ends lost 0 bases and 4 bases, in that order; junction bases with no gene match: 7. The CDR3 length is 15 residues.

The genes are TRBV7-9 and TRBJ2-5, with 8 bases aligning to TRBD1. The CDR3 consists of 15 residues. The J segment lost 5 bases and the V segment lost 4 bases, leaving 9 bases of the junction unmatched. Germline values: CDR1 SEHNR, CDR2 FQNEAQ (reference sequence). In DNA, the CDR3 is TGTGCCAGCAGCTCTCGGACAGGGAATCCCGAGACCCAGTACTTC. Amino acid sequence: CASSSRTGNPETQYF.

The gene calls are TRBV7-2 and TRBJ1-3, with D tentatively TRBD1 (5 bases). The germline V gene encodes CDR1 SGHTA and CDR2 FQGNSA. The CDR3 runs 16 residues. With 6 bases removed from V and 3 bases from J, the gap between germline ends came to 18 bases. CDR3 DNA sequence: TGTGCCAGCAGTTGGACCGGGCCGGGGGTTGGAAACACCATATATTTT. Protein sequence: CASSWTGPGVGNTIYF.

Comments on this clone: Other DNA sequences of this sample code for an identical CDR3. This chain uses TRBV2 with TRBJ1-2; 7 nucleotides align to TRBD1. Unmatched junction bases numbered 0, after V lost 0 bases and J lost 2 bases. The CDR3 loop spans 14 amino acids. Germline values: CDR1 SNHLY, CDR2 FYNNEI. CDR3 amino acids: CASSEAGGNYGYTF. Here the CDR3 DNA reads TGTGCCAGCAGTGAAGCAGGGGGCAACTATGGCTACACCTTC.

The chain joins TRBV5-6 to TRBJ1-2; D gene ambiguous. Trimming cost V 6 bases and J 4 bases, with 16 bases left between them. Germline CDR1 is SGHDT and CDR2 is YYEEEE. This CDR3 has 14 amino acids. DNA for the CDR3: TGTGCCAGCACCACCGGCGGAGGGCTCTATGGCTACACCTTC. As protein: CASTTGGGLYGYTF.

The genes are TRBV6-1 and TRBJ2-1, with 12 positions matching TRBD2. Germline CDR1 reads MNHNS; CDR2 reads SASEGT. J lost 7 bases, V lost 7 bases, and 5 bases had no gene match. There are 14 residues in the CDR3. In nucleotides, the CDR3 is TGTGCCAGCATTCTTCTAGCGGGGGGGAATGAGCAGTTCTTC. Translated, it gives CASILLAGGNEQFF.

The V gene is TRBV5-1, the J gene TRBJ2-2; weak D call: TRBD2 (6 bases). V was clipped by 2 bases and J by 0 bases, with 11 bases between them. Germline CDR1 SGHRS, CDR2 YFSETQ. The CDR3 sequence is 16 residues long. The CDR3 reads CASSLRRLANTGELFF. DNA of the CDR3: TGCGCCAGCAGCTTAAGGCGACTAGCGAACACCGGGGAGCTGTTTTTT. Looking up the rest from reference TRBV5-1 and TRBJ2-2 gives the full variable domain: KAGVTQTPRYLIKTRGQQVTLSCSPISGHRSVSWYQQTPGQGLQFLFEYFSETQRNKGNFPGRFSGRQFSNSRSEMNVSTLELGDSALYLCASSLRRLANTGELFFGEGSRLTVL.

The V and J genes are TRBV13 and TRBJ1-4; 8 bases agree with TRBD1. This CDR3 is 15 amino acids long. Germline values: CDR1 PRHDT, CDR2 FYEKMQ (reference sequence). With V trimmed by 3 bases and J by 4 bases, 4 bases remained unmatched. The CDR3 nucleotides are TGTGCCAGCAGCTTGACGACAGGGGTTAATGAAAAACTGTTTTTT. It translates to CASSLTTGVNEKLFF.

The gene calls are TRBV6-5 and TRBJ1-1; 8 bases map to TRBD1. The CDR3 has 14 residues. The germline CDR1 and CDR2 sequences are MNHEY and SVGAGI. V lost 7 bases to trimming and J lost 4 bases; unmatched junction nucleotides: 8. The CDR3 coding sequence is TGTGCCAGCACCTTAAGGCAGGGGGCCACTGAAGCTTTCTTT. Its translation: CASTLRQGATEAFF.

This chain connects TRBV7-3 to TRBJ1-1, with D unclear. Trimming left V 5 bases short and J 4 bases short, with 17 bases between. The germline gives CDR1 SGHTA, CDR2 FQGTGA. The CDR3 length is 15 residues. CDR3 bases: TGTGCCAGCAGCCAAAACGGGGAGGGTGCCACTGAAGCTTTCTTT. This sequence encodes CASSQNGEGATEAFF.

The genes are TRBV5-1 and TRBJ2-1; 12 bases are shared with TRBD1. The germline gives CDR1 SGHRS, CDR2 YFSETQ. V trimming: 3 bases; J trimming: 9 bases; junction bases outside the gene matches: 10. The CDR3 has 16 residues. CDR3 DNA sequence: TGCGCCAGCAGCTCTTTTCCGGGACAGGGGGCGACTGAGCAGTTCTTC. Translation: CASSSFPGQGATEQFF.

The chain employs TRBV9 and TRBJ2-1; TRBD2 aligns across 7 bases. With V trimmed by 0 bases and J by 5 bases, 5 bases remained unmatched. Germline CDR1 is SGDLS and CDR2 is YYNGEE. CDR3 length: 15 amino acids. The DNA of the CDR3 is TGTGCCAGCAGCGTAGGCGGGGGTATCAACAATGAGCAGTTCTTC. Residues: CASSVGGGINNEQFF.

The CDR3 reads CASSLELSGGITTQYF. In nucleotides, the CDR3 is TGTGCCAGCAGCTTGGAATTGAGCGGGGGTATTACGACCCAGTACTTC. The chain is built from TRBV5-6 and TRBJ2-5, with TRBD2 identical over 8 bases. CDR3 length equals 16 residues. The V and J ends lost 0 bases and 7 bases, in that order; junction bases with no gene match: 11. Germline V gives CDR1 SGHDT, CDR2 YYEEEE.

This chain connects TRBV6-1 to TRBJ2-5, with 7 bases that match TRBD2. V shed 5 bases and J 5 bases; nucleotides not matched to a gene: 11. The CDR3 runs to 15 residues. Germline CDR1 MNHNS, CDR2 SASEGT. The CDR3 DNA is TGTGCCAGCAGTACCAGTCTGGGGGGAGGGGAGACCCAGTACTTC. This encodes CASSTSLGGGETQYF.

The chain couples TRBV11-1 to TRBJ2-7; 8 bases map to TRBD1. The CDR3 spans 13 residues. Germline-derived CDR1 and CDR2 are SGHAT and FQDESV (reference sequence). Trimming removed 4 bases from V and 6 bases from J; junction bases left unmatched: 5. CDR3: CASSSRTGPEQYF. Written as DNA, the CDR3 is TGTGCCAGCAGCTCGCGGACAGGGCCCGAGCAGTACTTC.

V and J are TRBV5-1 and TRBJ2-7; D possibly corresponds to TRBD2 (5 bases). The CDR3 loop spans 12 amino acids. Germline V gives CDR1 SGHRS, CDR2 YFSETQ. Trimming cost V 1 base and J 6 bases, with 8 bases left between them. The CDR3 region is CASSLTGFEQYF. The DNA of the CDR3 is TGCGCCAGCAGCTTGACGGGGTTCGAGCAGTACTTC.

To note about this clone: Other DNA variants within this sample encode the same CDR3. This chain connects TRBV11-2 to TRBJ2-2; D ambiguous. V gave up 3 bases and J gave up 4 bases, with 6 bases separating them. Germline CDR1 SGHAT, CDR2 FQNNGV. The length of the CDR3 is 13 residues. The CDR3 reads CASSLAGTGELFF. CDR3 nucleotide sequence: TGTGCCAGCAGCTTGGCAGGCACCGGGGAGCTGTTTTTT.

This chain links TRBV2 with TRBJ1-4; weak D call: TRBD1 (5 bases). The CDR3 is 15 amino acids. Per the germline V gene, CDR1 is SNHLY and CDR2 is FYNNEI. V was cut by 6 bases and J by 4 bases, with 15 bases left in between. The CDR3 here is CASRGGGWLNEKLFF. CDR3 coding DNA: TGTGCCAGCAGAGGCGGGGGATGGCTTAATGAAAAACTGTTTTTT.

The rearrangement uses TRBV7-9 and TRBJ2-2; possible D gene TRBD1, 7 bases. This CDR3 spans 15 amino acids. Trimming removed 5 bases at V and 8 bases at J, with 18 bases between. The V gene's germline CDR1 is SEHNR and CDR2 FQNEAQ (reference sequence). CDR3 bases: TGTGCCAGCAGCCCCCAGGGGGAGGTACCAGGGGAGCTGTTTTTT. Its protein is CASSPQGEVPGELFF.

This chain uses TRBV30 with TRBJ1-1; weak D call: TRBD1 (6 bases). The CDR3 spans 17 residues. Per germline, CDR1 GTSNPN and CDR2 SVGIG (reference sequence). V was trimmed by 0 bases and J by 3 bases, leaving 20 bases between them. This CDR3 reads CAWSVGGEYPTYTEAFF. The DNA for the CDR3 is TGTGCCTGGAGTGTAGGGGGGGAATACCCAACTTACACTGAAGCTTTCTTT.

The chain employs TRBV5-6 and TRBJ2-3, with a possible D match to TRBD1 (6 bases). V was cut by 0 bases and J by 5 bases, with 10 bases left in between. CDR1 is SGHDT and CDR2 is YYEEEE in the germline V gene. CDR3 length: 14 residues. CDR3 nucleotides: TGTGCCAGCAGCTTGGTGTCAGGGGAAGATACGCAGTATTTT. Residues: CASSLVSGEDTQYF.

V gene TRBV7-9 combines with J gene TRBJ1-2, with D unresolved. The CDR3 is 12 residues long. The V gene lost 5 bases and the J gene lost 3 bases, with 7 bases spanning the gap. Germline-derived CDR1 and CDR2 are SEHNR and FQNEAQ (reference sequence). CDR3 DNA: TGTGCCAGCAGCCTCGCGGACTATGGCTACACCTTC. Its protein is CASSLADYGYTF. The whole variable domain, remainder taken from reference TRBV7-9 and TRBJ1-2, is DTGVSQNPRHKITKRGQNVTFRCDPISEHNRLYWYRQTLGQGPEFLTYFQNEAQLEKSRLLSDRFSAERPKGSFSTLEIQRTEQGDSAMYLCASSLADYGYTFGSGTRLTVV.

The J gene is TRBJ2-2, the V gene TRBV4-2; 9 nucleotides match TRBD1. CDR3 size: 15 residues. The V gene end was trimmed by 4 bases and the J gene end by 6 bases; junction bases not matched to a gene: 6. Germline assignment: CDR1 LGHNA and CDR2 YNFKEQ. Here the CDR3 DNA reads TGTGCCAGCAGCCCGACCAGGGACAGGGCCGGGGAGCTGTTTTTT. This codes for CASSPTRDRAGELFF.